This TCR beta chain was identified in a study of blood T cell repertoires in COVID-19. About the study: The United States, Italy and Spain were the sources of the acute and convalescent COVID-19 samples. Sample material is recorded as cDNA or gDNA derived from T cells, B-cell-depleted T cells, or PBMCs.

Original analysis: Estimates of nucleated cell counts were drawn from the amplification of reference gene primers. This table comes from immunoSEQ multiplex PCR, and its TCRdb copy is limited to in-frame clones, with some not included. The DNA gave D and trimming, while V, J and clone size come from that table. The sample lists approximately 170,000 clones; roughly nine tenths were seen once. Per germline, CDR1 SGHRS and CDR2 YFSETQ. The CDR3 has 16 amino acids. The J segment lost 1 base and the V segment lost 3 bases, leaving 4 bases of the junction unmatched. Sequencing was performed on peripheral blood. This TCR was recovered from a woman between 65 and 79 years old with acute or convalescent COVID-19. The chain joins TRBV5-1 to TRBJ2-1, with TRBD1 matching 10 bases. CDR3 sequence: CASSSQGQGSYNEQFF. DNA for the CDR3: TGCGCCAGCAGCTCCCAGGGACAGGGGTCCTACAATGAGCAGTTCTTC. The complete variable domain, with remaining parts taken from reference TRBV5-1 and TRBJ2-1, reads KAGVTQTPRYLIKTRGQQVTLSCSPISGHRSVSWYQQTPGQGLQFLFEYFSETQRNKGNFPGRFSGRQFSNSRSEMNVSTLELGDSALYLCASSSQGQGSYNEQFFGPGTRLTVL.